The present TCR beta chain was sequenced within a study of identical twins. Broader study findings: The authors noted that invariant MAIT and iNKT cells could partly confound zero-insertion analyses. Insertions were fewer in abundant cord blood beta clonotypes, whereas memory repertoires showed none of this pattern.

In the case of this clonotype: Its antigen is not known.

The V end was cut by 6 bases, the J end by 2 bases, with 15 bases between. CDR1 SGHRS and CDR2 YFSETQ come from the germline V gene. The CDR3 covers 16 residues. A universal primer site was incorporated via template switching, and the cDNA contained unique molecular identifiers. TCRdb passed the 5' RACE reads through MiXCR, listing each CDR3 protein once. The top ten clones hold approximately 3.2% of a sample with a few hundred thousand distinct CDR3 sequences, 9.6% of them seen once. The data also belong to a second study, concerning yellow fever vaccine responses in identical twins. From that second work: Vaccine-induced T cell responses in twins were reportedly observed to appear partly convergent, partly personalized.

The sample comprised PBMCs. The chain couples TRBV5-1 to TRBJ2-6, with a weak D call TRBD2 (5 bases). The receptor was derived from a woman younger than 35 in good health. The CDR3 reads CASKAVRGPGANVLTF. The DNA of the CDR3 is TGCGCCAGCAAGGCCGTACGAGGGCCTGGGGCCAACGTCCTGACTTTC.